A single T cell receptor beta chain is shown here with its context. Its cognate antigen is unknown. Profiled with immunoSEQ multiplex PCR; TCRdb holds only in-frame clones, not every one. The sample yields 15,000 to 20,000 clones, 80% to 90% seen once. The data were obtained in a study of PD-1 blockade in classical Hodgkin lymphoma. General study findings and limits: Some patients started nivolumab under 1 year after ASCT, and they were excluded. Relative to healthy donors, newly diagnosed patients reportedly had lower baseline TCR diversity, which was reported as lower still in relapsed/refractory patients. Possible causes of repertoire differences, disease activity or prior therapy, remain undefined.

The sample's time point: cycle 4 day 1 (C4D1), after around six weeks of nivolumab. After autologous stem cell transplantation all patients relapsed, and prior brentuximab vedotin exposure differed between cohorts. This CDR3 is built from 15 residues. Between the trimmed V and J ends, which lost 0 bases and 8 bases, there was a span of 17 bases. From germline, CDR1 is SGDLS and CDR2 YYNGEE. The TCR originated in a human donor with classical Hodgkin lymphoma. The source material was peripheral blood mononuclear cells (PBMCs), sampled before the fourth cycle of nivolumab. V gene TRBV9 combines with J gene TRBJ1-2; no clear D gene. CDR3 loop: CASSVDTYVGGGYTF. DNA of the CDR3: TGTGCCAGCAGCGTAGATACCTACGTGGGAGGGGGCTACACCTTC.